The T cell receptor (beta chain) under discussion was sequenced for a study of shared clonotypes between healthy human individuals. At the level of the study: Three plates each covered CD4 naive and memory; CD8 naive two, CD8 memory one. Study-level findings and limits: The four-donor shared clonotypes exceeded non-shared clonotypes in generation probability, with non-shared ones scoring lower. Enrolling few donors narrowed the genetic and exposure-history diversity that was represented. Rarefaction gave evidence that sorted-subset sequencing remained incomplete despite large depth.

Some clones are missing from TCRdb's copy, which holds only in-frame ones; the method was immunoSEQ multiplex PCR. The profile shows a few million clones, roughly 92% of them singletons. The CDR3 is 13 amino acids. Germline CDR1 and CDR2: ENHRY and SYGVKD. Trimming removed 6 bases at V and 5 bases at J, with 10 bases between. Turning to this clone: Its antigen is not known.

The sample was naive CD4+ T cells sorted from blood. Subset in this sample: CD45RA+ positively selected. The receptor comes from a man aged 18 to 29 in good health. The chain recombines TRBV10-3 with TRBJ2-2; D not certain. In DNA form, the CDR3 reads TGTGCCATCAGCCCGGGTCAGACCGGGGAGCTGTTTTTT. It codes for CAISPGQTGELFF.